This passage covers 6 T cell receptor beta chains from one sample sequenced in a study of T cell changes during pregnancy in multiple sclerosis. Some clones are missing from TCRdb's copy, which holds only in-frame ones; the method was immunoSEQ multiplex PCR. The sample lists 70,000 to 75,000 clones, approximately 92% occurring once. Source: peripheral blood, taken before pregnancy. Source of these receptors: a female donor with multiple sclerosis, enrolled in a pregnancy study.

The chain joins TRBV9 to TRBJ2-1; no clear D. Germline CDR1 reads SGDLS; CDR2 reads YYNGEE. The CDR3 is 13 amino acids. V was cut by 0 bases and J by 10 bases, with 11 bases left in between. The CDR3 coding sequence is TGTGCCAGCAGCGTAGACGTAGCACGGGAGCAGTTCTTC. It encodes CASSVDVAREQFF.

The chain carries TRBV4-3 and TRBJ2-3; 14 positions match TRBD2. Germline lookup yields CDR1 LGHNA and CDR2 YSLEER. Unmatched junction bases numbered 10, after V lost 4 bases and J lost 4 bases. This CDR3 comprises 18 residues. The CDR3 DNA follows: TGCGCCAGCAGCCCTTTCTTGGGGGGACTAGCGGGAGCAGATACGCAGTATTTT. Protein product: CASSPFLGGLAGADTQYF.

This clone was observed a single time. The rearrangement uses TRBV19 and TRBJ2-2, with 9 positions matching TRBD1. The CDR3 has 15 amino acids. V dropped 7 bases and J dropped 7; count of bases not matched to a gene: 10. Germline V gives CDR1 LNHDA, CDR2 SQIVND (reference sequence). This CDR3 reads CASNRGTGRLGELFF. In nucleotides, the CDR3 is TGTGCCAGTAATCGAGGGACAGGGCGTCTCGGGGAGCTGTTTTTT. The full variable domain, completed using reference TRBV19 and TRBJ2-2, is DGGITQSPKYLFRKEGQNVTLSCEQNLNHDAMYWYRQDPGQGLRLIYYSQIVNDFQKGDIAEGYSVSREKKESFPLTVTSAQKNPTAFYLCASNRGTGRLGELFFGEGSRLTVL.

This chain connects TRBV7-2 to TRBJ1-5; TRBD1 matches at 9 bases. J gave up 5 bases and V 5 bases, and 4 bases lay outside the gene matches. The CDR3 extends over 14 amino acids. In germline, CDR1 is SGHTA, CDR2 FQGNSA. CDR3 bases: TGTGCCAGCAGCCCTTGGACAGGGGATCAGCCCCAGCATTTT. Protein sequence: CASSPWTGDQPQHF.

V and J are TRBV6-5 and TRBJ1-2; no firm D call. There are 12 residues in the CDR3. Germline lookup yields CDR1 MNHEY and CDR2 SVGAGI. V was cut by 8 bases and J by 8 bases, with 15 bases left in between. The CDR3 sequence is CASGWRGLGYTF. The CDR3 region has the DNA TGTGCCAGCGGTTGGAGAGGGTTAGGCTACACCTTC.

By sample fraction, this clone is medium-sized (0.01 to 0.1%). The rearrangement links TRBV19 to TRBJ2-7; tentative D call: TRBD1 (5 bases). Germline values: CDR1 LNHDA, CDR2 SQIVND (reference sequence). V shed 5 bases and J shed 0 bases, with 17 bases lying between them. This CDR3 is built from 16 residues. The CDR3 reads CASSRFEGDSSYEQYF. CDR3 in DNA: TGTGCCAGTAGTCGGTTTGAAGGAGACAGCTCCTACGAGCAGTACTTC.